These 13 T cell receptor beta chains were all obtained from the same sample, sequenced in a study of blood T cells in healthy people across ages. With a J-beta primer mix and a sample-barcoded 5' primer, a second PCR ran about 6 to 11 cycles. One entry per CDR3 protein results from TCRdb running MiXCR on the 5' RACE reads. The sample has some 1,000,000 distinct CDR3 sequences, less than 25% seen once. These data also featured in a second study, about T cells of mothers and their children.

The material sequenced was blood. These receptors all stem from a girl aged 2 to 10 in good health.

The J gene is TRBJ1-6, the V gene TRBV7-6, with 7 bases lining up with TRBD1. CDR3 length equals 14 residues. Germline lookup yields CDR1 SGHVS and CDR2 FNYEAQ. Germline trimming cut 8 bases from V and 0 bases from J; bases unmatched to any gene: 1. The CDR3 DNA sequence: TGTGCCAGCGGGGACAGCTCCTATAATTCACCCCTCCACTTT. This codes for CASGDSSYNSPLHF.

This clonotype was seen more than once but under ten times. This chain connects TRBV15 to TRBJ2-7; possibly TRBD1 for D (5 bases). The CDR3 is 16 residues long. Germline V gene data show CDR1 as LNHNV and CDR2 as YYDKDF (reference sequence). V lost 1 base and J 5 bases, leaving 18 bases between the germline ends. CDR3 sequence (DNA): TGTGCCACCAGCAGAGTTCCCCGTGTCAGGGCAGACGAGCAGTACTTC. Protein product: CATSRVPRVRADEQYF.

The chain recombines TRBV11-2 with TRBJ1-2, with 9 bases fitting TRBD1. V trimming: 5 bases; J trimming: 4 bases; junction bases outside the gene matches: 8. The CDR3 extends over 15 amino acids. Germline-derived CDR1 and CDR2 are SGHAT and FQNNGV. The CDR3 DNA reads as TGTGCCAGCAGCCTGGACAGGGGCACCCTCTATGGCTACACCTTC. It translates to CASSLDRGTLYGYTF. Full variable domain (missing parts from reference TRBV11-2 and TRBJ1-2): EAGVAQSPRYKIIEKRQSVAFWCNPISGHATLYWYQQILGQGPKLLIQFQNNGVVDDSQLPKDRFSAERLKGVDSTLKIQPAKLEDSAVYLCASSLDRGTLYGYTFGSGTRLTVV.

This clonotype was picked up a small number of times. J is TRBJ2-7 and V is TRBV12-3 or TRBV12-4, with 7 nucleotides matching TRBD2. With V trimmed by 6 bases and J by 1 base, 12 bases remained unmatched. The CDR3 totals 16 residues. The CDR3 bases are TGTGCCAGCAGCCGACGGGGCGGGAGACAATCCTACGAGCAGTACTTC. Residues: CASSRRGGRQSYEQYF.

The sample holds a few counts of this clonotype. Germline and junction disagree at one end, which may indicate a read error. The chain is built from TRBV10-3 and TRBJ2-5; 9 bases are shared with TRBD2. CDR1 is ENHRY and CDR2 is SYGVKD in the germline V gene. The CDR3 sequence is 16 residues long. CDR3 sequence reads: CAISESTSGGLDEQLF. The CDR3 nucleotides read TGTGCCATCAGTGAGTCGACGAGCGGGGGGTTGGATGAGCAGCTCTTC.

This chain connects TRBV10-3 to TRBJ2-3; D gene unclear. The length of the CDR3 is 15 residues. CDR1 is ENHRY and CDR2 is SYGVKD in the germline V gene. Trimming pared 7 bases from V and 2 bases from J, leaving 16 bases between. Here the CDR3 DNA reads TGTGCCATCACTGACCCTGGCGCGATCACAGATACGCAGTATTTT. Translation gives CAITDPGAITDTQYF.

The gene calls are TRBV27 and TRBJ1-5, with no clear D. Trimming took 0 bases from V and 5 from J, leaving 8 bases between them. From germline, CDR1 is MNHEY and CDR2 SMNVEV (reference sequence). This CDR3 region has 14 residues. The chain's CDR3 is CASSLSELHQPQHF. CDR3 DNA: TGTGCCAGCAGTTTATCGGAACTGCATCAGCCCCAGCATTTT.

Notes on this clonotype: The junction departs from germline at one end; a sequencing error may be responsible. The V and J genes are TRBV12-3 or TRBV12-4 and TRBJ1-1; D gene uncertain. The length of the CDR3 is 14 residues. CDR3 sequence: CASSFGFVGTETFF. The CDR3 DNA sequence: TGTGCCAGCAGTTTTGGGTTTGTAGGAACTGAAACTTTCTTT.

This clonotype was found a few times. The chain recombines TRBV9 with TRBJ1-1, with 7 bases identical to TRBD1. Per the germline V gene, CDR1 is SGDLS and CDR2 is YYNGEE. CDR3 length: 14 amino acids. Germline trimming cut 4 bases from V and 4 bases from J; bases unmatched to any gene: 7. The CDR3 DNA reads as TGTGCCAGCAGCCCCCAGGGGGGAGGCACTGAAGCTTTCTTT. Its protein is CASSPQGGGTEAFF.

The J gene is TRBJ1-2, the V gene TRBV5-1; D ambiguous. The CDR3 has 14 amino acids. Trimming pared 4 bases from V and 6 bases from J, leaving 16 bases between. From germline, CDR1 is SGHRS and CDR2 YFSETQ. The CDR3 nucleotides read TGCGCCAGCAGCCCCACTCCAGATTTTGATGGCTACACCTTC. It translates to CASSPTPDFDGYTF.

In this sample, this clonotype turned up a few times. The rearrangement joins TRBV12-3 or TRBV12-4 to TRBJ1-4; D remains unclear. V was clipped by 8 bases and J by 5 bases, with 3 bases between them. CDR3 length: 10 residues. The DNA of the CDR3 is TGTGCCAGCGCCAATGAAAAACTGTTTTTT. This codes for CASANEKLFF.

V and J are TRBV3-1 and TRBJ2-1; possibly TRBD2 for D (6 bases). The tail of the sequence fits TRBJ2-5 better, so the J call may be wrong. The V gene's germline CDR1 is LGHDT and CDR2 YNNKEL (reference sequence). The CDR3 covers 15 residues. Written as DNA, the CDR3 is TGTGCCAGCAGCCGCCTACTATCCCCCGGGGAGGCCCAGTACTTC. Translated: CASSRLLSPGEAQYF.

This chain links TRBV12-3 or TRBV12-4 with TRBJ2-6; D remains unclear. V was pared by 0 bases and J by 1 base, with 13 bases between. CDR3 length: 18 amino acids. The CDR3, as DNA: TGTGCCAGCAGTTTAGCGCTTTTTATGGGGTCTGGGGCCAACGTCCTGACTTTC. It specifies CASSLALFMGSGANVLTF.